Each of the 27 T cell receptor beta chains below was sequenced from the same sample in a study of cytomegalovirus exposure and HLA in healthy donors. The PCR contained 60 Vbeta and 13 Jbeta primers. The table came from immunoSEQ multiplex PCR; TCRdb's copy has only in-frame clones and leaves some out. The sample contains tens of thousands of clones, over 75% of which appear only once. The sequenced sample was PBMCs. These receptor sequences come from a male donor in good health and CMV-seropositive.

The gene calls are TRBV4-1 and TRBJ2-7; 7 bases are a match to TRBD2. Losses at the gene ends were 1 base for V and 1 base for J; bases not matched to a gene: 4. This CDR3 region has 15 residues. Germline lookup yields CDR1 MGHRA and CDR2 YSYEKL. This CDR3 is CASSQGLADSYEQYF. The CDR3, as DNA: TGCGCCAGCAGCCAAGGCCTAGCGGATTCCTACGAGCAGTACTTC.

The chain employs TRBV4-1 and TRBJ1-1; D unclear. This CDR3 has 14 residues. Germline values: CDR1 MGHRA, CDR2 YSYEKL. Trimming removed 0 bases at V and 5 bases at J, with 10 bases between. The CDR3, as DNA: TGCGCCAGCAGCCAAGAGAGGGTAAATACTGAAGCTTTCTTT. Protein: CASSQERVNTEAFF.

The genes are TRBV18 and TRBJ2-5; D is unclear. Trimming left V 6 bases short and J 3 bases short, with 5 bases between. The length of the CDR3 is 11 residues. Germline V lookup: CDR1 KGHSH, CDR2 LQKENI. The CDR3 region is CASSSEETQYF. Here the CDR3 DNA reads TGTGCCAGCTCGTCCGAAGAGACCCAGTACTTC.

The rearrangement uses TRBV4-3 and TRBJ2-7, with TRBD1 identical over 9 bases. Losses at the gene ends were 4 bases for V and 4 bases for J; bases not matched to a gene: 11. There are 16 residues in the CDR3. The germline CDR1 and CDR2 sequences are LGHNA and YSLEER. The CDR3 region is CASSRTIGTGTYEQYF. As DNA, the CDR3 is TGCGCCAGCAGCCGAACTATCGGGACAGGGACATACGAGCAGTACTTC.

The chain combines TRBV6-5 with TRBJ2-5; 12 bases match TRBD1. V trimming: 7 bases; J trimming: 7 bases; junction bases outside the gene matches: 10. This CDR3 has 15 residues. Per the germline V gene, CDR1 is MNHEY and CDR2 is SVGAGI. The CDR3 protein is CASNQGQGAYSTQYF. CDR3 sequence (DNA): TGTGCCAGCAACCAGGGACAGGGGGCGTATTCGACCCAGTACTTC.

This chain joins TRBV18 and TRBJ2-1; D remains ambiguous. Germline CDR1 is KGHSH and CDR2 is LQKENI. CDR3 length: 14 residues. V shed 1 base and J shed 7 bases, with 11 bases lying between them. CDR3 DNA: TGTGCCAGCTCACCACAGGCAGGTAGGAATGAGCAGTTCTTC. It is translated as CASSPQAGRNEQFF.

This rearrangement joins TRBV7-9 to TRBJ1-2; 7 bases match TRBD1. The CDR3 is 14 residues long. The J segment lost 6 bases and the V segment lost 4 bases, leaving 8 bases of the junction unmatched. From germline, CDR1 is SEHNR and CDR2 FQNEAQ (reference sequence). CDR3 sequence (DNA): TGTGCCAGCAGCTCGATGGACAGGCCCCATGGCTACACCTTC. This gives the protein CASSSMDRPHGYTF.

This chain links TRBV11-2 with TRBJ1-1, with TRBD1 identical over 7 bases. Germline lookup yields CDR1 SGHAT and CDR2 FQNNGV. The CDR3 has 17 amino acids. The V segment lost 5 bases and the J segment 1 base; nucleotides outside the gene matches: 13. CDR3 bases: TGTGCCAGCAGCAACACATTCCGACAGGGCCCGAACACTGAAGCTTTCTTT. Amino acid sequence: CASSNTFRQGPNTEAFF.

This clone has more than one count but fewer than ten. For the CDR3, the DNA is TGCGCCAGCAGTCAAGTAGTTAGATCGACAGATACGCAGTATTTT. This codes for CASSQVVRSTDTQYF. The V gene is TRBV23-1, the J gene TRBJ2-3; D not resolved. TRBV23-1 is an ORF, with its function uncertain. V shed 2 bases and J shed 3 bases, with 12 bases lying between them. The CDR3 loop spans 15 amino acids.

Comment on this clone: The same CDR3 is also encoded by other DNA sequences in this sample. The CDR3 bases are TGTGCCAGCAGCTTAGCCGGGGGTACAGATACGCAGTATTTT. Its protein is CASSLAGGTDTQYF. The rearrangement joins TRBV7-9 to TRBJ2-3, with D perhaps matching TRBD2 (6 bases). V lost 0 bases and J lost 3, with 7 bases in between. The CDR3 totals 14 residues. In germline, CDR1 is SEHNR, CDR2 FQNEAQ (reference sequence).

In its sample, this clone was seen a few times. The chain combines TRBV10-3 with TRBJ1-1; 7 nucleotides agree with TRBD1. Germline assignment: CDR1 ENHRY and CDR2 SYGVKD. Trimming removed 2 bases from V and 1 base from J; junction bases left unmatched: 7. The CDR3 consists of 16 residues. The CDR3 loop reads CAISEIPTGSNTEAFF. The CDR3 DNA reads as TGTGCCATCAGTGAGATCCCGACAGGGTCGAACACTGAAGCTTTCTTT.

CDR3 bases: TGTGCCATCGGCGGTTCAAGGGGCGGTAAGTTTTCCTACGAGCAGTACTTC. Translation: CAIGGSRGGKFSYEQYF. The chain couples TRBV10-3 to TRBJ2-7; the D gene is possibly TRBD1 (5 bases). The CDR3 is 17 residues long. The germline gives CDR1 ENHRY, CDR2 SYGVKD. V lost 8 bases to trimming and J lost 1 base, with 24 bases between them.

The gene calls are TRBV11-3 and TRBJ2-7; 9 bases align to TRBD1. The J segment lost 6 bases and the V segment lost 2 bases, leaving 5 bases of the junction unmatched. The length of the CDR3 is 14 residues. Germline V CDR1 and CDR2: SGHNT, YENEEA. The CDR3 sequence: CASSLTGQGTEQYF. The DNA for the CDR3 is TGTGCCAGCAGCTTAACAGGACAGGGGACCGAGCAGTACTTC. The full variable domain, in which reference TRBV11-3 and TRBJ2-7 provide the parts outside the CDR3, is EAGVVQSPRYKIIEKKQPVAFWCNPISGHNTLYWYLQNLGQGPELLIRYENEEAVDDSQLPKDRFSAERLKGVDSTLKIQPAELGDSAVYLCASSLTGQGTEQYFGPGTRLTVT.

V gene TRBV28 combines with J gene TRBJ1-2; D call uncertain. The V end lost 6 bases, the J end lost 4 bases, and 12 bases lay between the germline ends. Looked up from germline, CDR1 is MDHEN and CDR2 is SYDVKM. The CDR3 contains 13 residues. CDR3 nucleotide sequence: TGTGCCAGCAGCCTTTTGAGCCGCTATGGCTACACCTTC. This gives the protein CASSLLSRYGYTF.

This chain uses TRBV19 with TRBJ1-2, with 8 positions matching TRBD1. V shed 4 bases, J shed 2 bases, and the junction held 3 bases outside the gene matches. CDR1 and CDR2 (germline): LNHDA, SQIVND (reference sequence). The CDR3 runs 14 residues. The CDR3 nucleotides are TGTGCCAGTAGTAGGACAGGGACGAACTATGGCTACACCTTC. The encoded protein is CASSRTGTNYGYTF.

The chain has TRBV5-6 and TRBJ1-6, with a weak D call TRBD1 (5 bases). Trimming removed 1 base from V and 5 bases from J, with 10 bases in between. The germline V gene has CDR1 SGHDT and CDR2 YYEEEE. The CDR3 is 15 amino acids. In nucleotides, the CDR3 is TGTGCCAGCAGCTTGTTTTCACAGGATAATTCACCCCTCCACTTT. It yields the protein CASSLFSQDNSPLHF.

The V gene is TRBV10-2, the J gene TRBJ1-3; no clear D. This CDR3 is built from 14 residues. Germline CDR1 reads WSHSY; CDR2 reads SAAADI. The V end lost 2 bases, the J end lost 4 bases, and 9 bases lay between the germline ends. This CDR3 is CASSELQFGNTIYF. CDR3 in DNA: TGCGCCAGCAGTGAGCTACAGTTCGGAAACACCATATATTTT.

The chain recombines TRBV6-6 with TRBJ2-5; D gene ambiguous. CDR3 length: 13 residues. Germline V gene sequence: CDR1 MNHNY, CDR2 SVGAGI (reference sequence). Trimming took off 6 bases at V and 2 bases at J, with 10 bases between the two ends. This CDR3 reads CASSQQFQETQYF. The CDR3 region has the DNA TGTGCCAGCAGCCAACAGTTTCAAGAGACCCAGTACTTC.

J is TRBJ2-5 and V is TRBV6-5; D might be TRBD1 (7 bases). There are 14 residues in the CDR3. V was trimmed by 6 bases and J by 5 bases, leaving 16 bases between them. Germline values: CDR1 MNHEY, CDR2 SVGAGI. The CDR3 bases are TGTGCCAGCAGACGCGGGACAGCCACTGAGACCCAGTACTTC. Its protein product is CASRRGTATETQYF.

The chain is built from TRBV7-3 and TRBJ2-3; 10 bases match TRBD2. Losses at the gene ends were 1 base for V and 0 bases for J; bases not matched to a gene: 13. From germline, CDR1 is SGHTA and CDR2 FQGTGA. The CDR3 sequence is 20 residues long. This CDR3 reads CASSLIPRGSGGFSTDTQYF. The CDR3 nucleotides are TGTGCCAGCAGCTTAATCCCCCGTGGTAGCGGGGGGTTTAGCACAGATACGCAGTATTTT.

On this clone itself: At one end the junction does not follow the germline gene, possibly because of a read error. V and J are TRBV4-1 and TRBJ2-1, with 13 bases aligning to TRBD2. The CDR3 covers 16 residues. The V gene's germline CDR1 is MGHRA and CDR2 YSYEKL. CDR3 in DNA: TGCGCCAGCAGCAAAGAACCGGGACTAGCGGGGAATGAGCAGTTCTTC. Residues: CASSKEPGLAGNEQFF.

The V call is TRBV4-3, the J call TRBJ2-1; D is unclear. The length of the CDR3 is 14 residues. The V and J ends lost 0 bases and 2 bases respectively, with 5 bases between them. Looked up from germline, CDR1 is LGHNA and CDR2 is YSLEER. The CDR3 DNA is TGCGCCAGCAGCCAAGATGCGGCCTACAATGAGCAGTTCTTC. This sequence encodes CASSQDAAYNEQFF.

The CDR3, as DNA: TGTGCCATCAGTGACCGCGGGACAGGGGGAAAGAACACTGAAGCTTTCTTT. Amino acids: CAISDRGTGGKNTEAFF. V usage is TRBV10-3 and J usage is TRBJ1-1; the match to TRBD1 covers 11 bases. CDR3 length equals 17 residues. The junction had 7 bases not matched to a gene; V was cut back by 3 bases and J by 1 base. CDR1 is ENHRY, CDR2 SYGVKD, per germline.

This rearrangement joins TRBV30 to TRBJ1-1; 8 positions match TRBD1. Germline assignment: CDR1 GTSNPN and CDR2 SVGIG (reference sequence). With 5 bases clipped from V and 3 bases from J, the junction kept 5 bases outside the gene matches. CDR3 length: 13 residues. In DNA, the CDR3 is TGTGCCTGGGTCGGACAGGGAGACACTGAAGCTTTCTTT. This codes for CAWVGQGDTEAFF. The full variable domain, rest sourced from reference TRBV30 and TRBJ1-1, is SQTIHQWPATLVQPVGSPLSLECTVEGTSNPNLYWYRQAAGRGLQLLFYSVGIGQISSEVPQNLSASRPQDRQFILSSKKLLLSDSGFYLCAWVGQGDTEAFFGQGTRLTVV.

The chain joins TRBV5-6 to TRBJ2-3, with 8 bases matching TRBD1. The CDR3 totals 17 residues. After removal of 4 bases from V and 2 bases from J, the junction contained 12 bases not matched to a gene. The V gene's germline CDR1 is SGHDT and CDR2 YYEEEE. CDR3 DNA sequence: TGTGCCAGCAGCCCGGACGCAGGGGGCGTCTACACAGATACGCAGTATTTT. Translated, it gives CASSPDAGGVYTDTQYF.

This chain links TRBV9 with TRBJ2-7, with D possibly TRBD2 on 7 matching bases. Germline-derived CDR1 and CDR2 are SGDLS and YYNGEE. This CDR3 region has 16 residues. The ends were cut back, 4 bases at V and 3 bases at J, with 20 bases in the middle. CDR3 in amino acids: CASSPGRGASGYEQYF. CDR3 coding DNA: TGTGCCAGCAGCCCAGGGAGGGGGGCTTCCGGCTACGAGCAGTACTTC.

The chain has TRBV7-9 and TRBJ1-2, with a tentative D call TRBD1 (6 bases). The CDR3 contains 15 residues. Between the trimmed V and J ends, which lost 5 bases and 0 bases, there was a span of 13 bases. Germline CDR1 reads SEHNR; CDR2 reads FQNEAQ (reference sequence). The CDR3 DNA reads TGTGCCAGCAGCACCGGGGACATATCTAACTATGGCTACACCTTC. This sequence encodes CASSTGDISNYGYTF.